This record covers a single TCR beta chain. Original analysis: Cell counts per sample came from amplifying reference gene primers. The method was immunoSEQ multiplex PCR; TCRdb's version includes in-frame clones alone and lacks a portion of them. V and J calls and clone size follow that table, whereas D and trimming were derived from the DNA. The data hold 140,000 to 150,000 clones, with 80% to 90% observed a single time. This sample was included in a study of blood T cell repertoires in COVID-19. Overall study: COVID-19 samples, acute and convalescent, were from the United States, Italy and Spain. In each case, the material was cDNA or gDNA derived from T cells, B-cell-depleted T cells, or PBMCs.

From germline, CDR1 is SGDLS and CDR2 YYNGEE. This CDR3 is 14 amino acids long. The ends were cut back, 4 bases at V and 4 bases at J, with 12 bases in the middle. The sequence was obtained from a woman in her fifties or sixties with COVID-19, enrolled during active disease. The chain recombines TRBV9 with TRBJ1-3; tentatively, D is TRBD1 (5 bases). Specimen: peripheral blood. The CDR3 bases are TGTGCCAGCAGCCTGGGGGGTCGAGGAAACACCATATATTTT. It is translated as CASSLGGRGNTIYF.